The present T cell receptor (beta chain) was sequenced within a study of technical replicates of blood from several donors. Using immunoSEQ multiplex PCR, the repertoire was profiled, and TCRdb retains in-frame clones only, with some absent. The profile shows roughly 68,000 clones, roughly nine tenths of them singletons. Germline assignment: CDR1 MGHRA and CDR2 YSYEKL. Trimming removed 3 bases from V and 2 bases from J, with 13 bases in between. There are 16 residues in the CDR3. Sequencing was performed on T cells isolated from PBMCs. The source of this sequence is a human donor in good health. This chain uses TRBV4-1 with TRBJ1-4; D possibly corresponds to TRBD1 (6 bases). The CDR3 is CASSHWVDRTNEKLFF. CDR3 coding DNA: TGCGCCAGCAGCCACTGGGTAGACAGGACTAATGAAAAACTGTTTTTT.